This T cell receptor beta chain was sequenced for a study of OX40 agonist ivuxolimab in advanced cancers. Measured with immunoSEQ multiplex PCR; TCRdb has only the in-frame clones, and not every one. The top ten hold roughly 3.5% of the sample, which has 55,000 to 70,000 clones, 85% seen once. The CDR3 is made up of 13 amino acids. V shed 3 bases and J shed 5 bases, with 12 bases lying between them. CDR1 is SGHRS, CDR2 YFSETQ, per germline. The sequence was obtained from an adult with an advanced solid tumor such as melanoma, head and neck, liver or kidney cancer. The J gene is TRBJ2-7, the V gene TRBV5-1, with a weak D call TRBD2 (6 bases). The sequences come from CD4+ or CD8+ T cells sorted from blood, collected in a trial of the OX40 agonist ivuxolimab. The CDR3 sequence: CASSYGSLDEQYF. Here the CDR3 DNA reads TGCGCCAGCAGCTACGGGAGTCTCGACGAGCAGTACTTC. The full variable domain, its missing parts supplied by reference TRBV5-1 and TRBJ2-7, is KAGVTQTPRYLIKTRGQQVTLSCSPISGHRSVSWYQQTPGQGLQFLFEYFSETQRNKGNFPGRFSGRQFSNSRSEMNVSTLELGDSALYLCASSYGSLDEQYFGPGTRLTVT.